This T cell receptor beta chain is from a study of T cells after yellow fever vaccination. The study, taken as a whole, reports: The CD4 compartment and the CD8 compartment contained a small share of clonotypes in common. After the booster, approximately 96% of CD4 and 88% of CD8 primary-response clones were re-detected.

This clonotype has just a few counts. Its specificity is unknown. Trimming took off 5 bases at V and 4 bases at J, with 12 bases between the two ends. Germline assignment: CDR1 LGHNA and CDR2 YNFKEQ. The CDR3 runs 14 residues. Conversion of TCR transcripts into cDNA relied on 5'RACE template switching, which added a universal primer site and UMIs. TCRdb reprocessed the 5' RACE reads via MiXCR and lists one record per CDR3 protein. The sample records hundreds of thousands of distinct CDR3 sequences, just over 20% being singletons. The TCR originated in a man younger than 35 who received the YFV17D yellow fever vaccine. The rearrangement links TRBV4-2 to TRBJ2-1, with D possibly TRBD1 on 5 matching bases. This specimen was PBMCs, taken less than 25 days after the first yellow fever vaccination. The CDR3 DNA sequence: TGTGCCAGCAGCATAGGGGCGGTATACAATGAGCAGTTCTTC. Its protein is CASSIGAVYNEQFF.